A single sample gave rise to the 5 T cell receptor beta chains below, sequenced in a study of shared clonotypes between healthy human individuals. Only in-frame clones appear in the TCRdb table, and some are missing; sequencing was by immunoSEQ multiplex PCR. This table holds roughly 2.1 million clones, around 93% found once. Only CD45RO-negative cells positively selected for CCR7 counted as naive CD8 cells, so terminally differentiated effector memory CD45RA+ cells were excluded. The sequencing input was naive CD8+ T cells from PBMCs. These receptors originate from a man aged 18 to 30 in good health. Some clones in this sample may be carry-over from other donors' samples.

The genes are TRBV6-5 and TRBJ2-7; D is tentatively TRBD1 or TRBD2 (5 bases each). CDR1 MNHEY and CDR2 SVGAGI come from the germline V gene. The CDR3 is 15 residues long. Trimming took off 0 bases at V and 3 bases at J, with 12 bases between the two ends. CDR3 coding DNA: TGTGCCAGCAGTTACTCGTCAGGGACCCTCTACGAGCAGTACTTC. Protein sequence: CASSYSSGTLYEQYF.

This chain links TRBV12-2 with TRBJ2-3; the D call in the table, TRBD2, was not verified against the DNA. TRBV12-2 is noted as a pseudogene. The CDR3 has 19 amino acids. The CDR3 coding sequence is TGTGCAAGTCGCCCCTCTGGGGGGCTAGCGGGGCCAAGCACAGATACGCAGTATTTT. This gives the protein CASRPSGGLAGPSTDTQYF.

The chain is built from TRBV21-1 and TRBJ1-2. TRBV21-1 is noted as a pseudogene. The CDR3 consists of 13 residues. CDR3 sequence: CASSPPANYGYTF. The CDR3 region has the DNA TGTGCCAGCAGCCCCCCCGCTAACTATGGCTACACCTTC.

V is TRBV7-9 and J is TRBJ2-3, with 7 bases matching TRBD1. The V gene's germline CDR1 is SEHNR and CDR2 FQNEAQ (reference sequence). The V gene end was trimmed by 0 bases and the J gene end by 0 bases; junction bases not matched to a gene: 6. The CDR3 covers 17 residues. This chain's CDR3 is CASSLARTGRSTDTQYF. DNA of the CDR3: TGTGCCAGCAGCTTAGCTCGGACAGGCCGGAGCACAGATACGCAGTATTTT.

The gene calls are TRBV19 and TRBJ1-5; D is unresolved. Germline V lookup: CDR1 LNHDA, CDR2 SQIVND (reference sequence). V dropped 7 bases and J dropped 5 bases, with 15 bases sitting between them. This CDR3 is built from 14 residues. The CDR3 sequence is CASKAKQPHQPQHF. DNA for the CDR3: TGTGCCAGTAAGGCAAAACAACCCCATCAGCCCCAGCATTTT.